Following are 14 T cell receptor beta chains from one sample sequenced in a study of metastatic and nonmetastatic thyroid tumors. TCRdb redid the clone calls on the PCR reads using MiXCR. The table has 39,000 or so clones, about half seen once; the top ten hold around a quarter. No patient had received any treatment before thyroid surgery. Sequenced: tumor tissue. These receptors were obtained from a male donor with papillary thyroid cancer or a benign thyroid nodule (not recorded which). Some clones in this sample may be carry-over from other donors' samples.

This clone is medium-sized (0.01 to 0.1%) by share. The V and J genes are TRBV3-1 and TRBJ1-1, with D perhaps matching TRBD1 (5 bases). This CDR3 has 15 amino acids. With 3 bases removed from V and 3 bases from J, the gap between germline ends came to 14 bases. CDR1 is LGHDT, CDR2 YNNKEL, per germline (reference sequence). The CDR3 loop is CASSQGWGVDTEAFF. The CDR3 DNA is TGTGCCAGCAGCCAGGGATGGGGGGTGGACACTGAAGCTTTCTTT.

The chain is built from TRBV2 and TRBJ2-2, with 10 positions matching TRBD2. Germline CDR1 reads SNHLY; CDR2 reads FYNNEI. V was clipped by 7 bases and J by 4 bases; unmatched bases: 3. The CDR3 sequence is 14 residues long. CDR3 coding DNA: TGTGCCAGCAAGGGACTAGCGTCCACCGGGGAGCTGTTTTTT. Protein sequence: CASKGLASTGELFF.

This clone came up once. At one end, the junction sequence differs from germline, possibly due to a read error. The CDR3 DNA follows: TGTGCCAGCTCGTATACTAGCGGGAGAGGCGACGGGGAGCCGTTTTTT. Translated, it gives CASSYTSGRGDGEPFF. The chain combines TRBV18 with TRBJ2-2, with TRBD2 matching over 11 bases. Germline V gene data show CDR1 as KGHSH and CDR2 as LQKENI. This CDR3 is 16 amino acids long.

This clone was counted once. CDR3 sequence: CASSRGGDTDTQYF. CDR3 nucleotides: TGCGCCAGCAGCCGTGGCGGGGACACAGATACGCAGTATTTT. The chain combines TRBV5-1 with TRBJ2-3; possibly TRBD2 for D (6 bases). Trimming stripped 4 bases from V and 2 bases from J, with 11 bases between. The germline gives CDR1 SGHRS, CDR2 YFSETQ. This CDR3 is 14 amino acids long. Full variable domain (missing parts from reference TRBV5-1 and TRBJ2-3): KAGVTQTPRYLIKTRGQQVTLSCSPISGHRSVSWYQQTPGQGLQFLFEYFSETQRNKGNFPGRFSGRQFSNSRSEMNVSTLELGDSALYLCASSRGGDTDTQYFGPGTRLTVL.

The J gene is TRBJ2-5, the V gene TRBV10-3; 10 nucleotides line up with TRBD2. J gave up 3 bases and V 3 bases, and 7 bases lay outside the gene matches. CDR3 length: 16 residues. The germline V gene has CDR1 ENHRY and CDR2 SYGVKD. DNA of the CDR3: TGTGCCATCAGTGACCTAGCGGGAGTCCACGAAGAGACCCAGTACTTC. It yields the protein CAISDLAGVHEETQYF.

The rearrangement joins TRBV11-1 to TRBJ2-3; D unclear. Germline V lookup: CDR1 SGHAT, CDR2 FQDESV (reference sequence). V lost 3 bases and J lost 1, with 8 bases in between. CDR3 length equals 14 residues. CDR3 DNA sequence: TGTGCCAGCAGCTTGGTAGCCCGCACAGATACGCAGTATTTT. This translates into CASSLVARTDTQYF.

This clone was seen just once. The chain carries TRBV3-1 and TRBJ1-3; D not certain. Trimming removed 2 bases at V and 1 base at J, with 6 bases between. The CDR3 spans 14 residues. Germline loops: CDR1 LGHDT, CDR2 YNNKEL (reference sequence). The CDR3 coding sequence is TGTGCCAGCAGCCAACGTGAATCTGGAAACACCATATATTTT. Amino acids: CASSQRESGNTIYF.

This clone was recorded a few times. The chain employs TRBV5-5 and TRBJ2-3; 9 bases are shared with TRBD1. Germline values: CDR1 SGHKS, CDR2 YYEKEE (reference sequence). This CDR3 contains 13 residues. J lost 4 bases, V lost 7 bases, and 4 bases had no gene match. The CDR3 nucleotides read TGTGCCAGCTTGGGACAGGGAGCAGATACGCAGTATTTT. Translated: CASLGQGADTQYF.

The rearrangement uses TRBV30 and TRBJ1-5; no reliable D call. Germline assignment: CDR1 GTSNPN and CDR2 SVGIG (reference sequence). V shed 2 bases and J shed 2 bases, with 7 bases lying between them. The CDR3 length is 13 residues. For the CDR3, the DNA is TGTGCCTGGAGTAGGGAGGGCAATCAGCCCCAGCATTTT. It translates to CAWSREGNQPQHF.

This rearrangement joins TRBV3-1 to TRBJ2-7; weak D call: TRBD2 (5 bases). The CDR3 totals 15 residues. The V end lost 4 bases, the J end lost 2 bases, and 15 bases lay between the germline ends. CDR1 is LGHDT, CDR2 YNNKEL, per germline (reference sequence). The CDR3: CASSPPGGRAYEQYF. In nucleotides, the CDR3 is TGTGCCAGCAGCCCCCCGGGCGGGCGGGCCTACGAGCAGTACTTC.

A few counts support this clone. V and J are TRBV15 and TRBJ1-5; maybe TRBD1 (6 bases). The germline gives CDR1 LNHNV, CDR2 YYDKDF (reference sequence). This CDR3 comprises 15 residues. Trimming shortened V by 5 bases and J by 3 bases, and 14 bases separated the two germline ends. The CDR3 DNA follows: TGTGCCACCAGCTACAGGAGGGGGGCCAATCAGCCCCAGCATTTT. Translated: CATSYRRGANQPQHF.

This clone occurred a few times. V usage is TRBV27 and J usage is TRBJ2-7; D is possibly TRBD1 (6 bases). V dropped 2 bases and J dropped 5 bases, with 13 bases sitting between them. Germline CDR1 is MNHEY and CDR2 is SMNVEV (reference sequence). The CDR3 is made up of 14 amino acids. In nucleotides, the CDR3 is TGTGCCAGCAGTTTAAAGGGCAGGGGCAACGAGCAGTACTTC. It encodes CASSLKGRGNEQYF.

The chain joins TRBV20-1 to TRBJ1-4; TRBD1 matches 7 bases. V was pared by 3 bases and J by 8 bases, with 12 bases of the junction left unmatched. The germline CDR1 and CDR2 sequences are DFQATT and SNEGSKA (reference sequence). The CDR3 loop spans 15 amino acids. The CDR3 nucleotides read TGCAGTGCTAGCTCAAGGTGGACAGGAAAAGAAAAACTGTTTTTT. It specifies CSASSRWTGKEKLFF.

This clone was detected only a few times. The chain employs TRBV5-1 and TRBJ2-2; D is perhaps TRBD2 (6 bases). Germline CDR1 SGHRS, CDR2 YFSETQ. The germline V and J ends were trimmed by 5 bases and 5 bases, with 19 bases remaining between them. CDR3 length: 16 residues. The CDR3 sequence: CASRQLGLRGTGELFF. In DNA, the CDR3 is TGCGCCAGCAGACAATTGGGACTCCGAGGGACCGGGGAGCTGTTTTTT. Based on the CDR3 plus reference TRBV5-1 and TRBJ2-2, the full variable domain is KAGVTQTPRYLIKTRGQQVTLSCSPISGHRSVSWYQQTPGQGLQFLFEYFSETQRNKGNFPGRFSGRQFSNSRSEMNVSTLELGDSALYLCASRQLGLRGTGELFFGEGSRLTVL.